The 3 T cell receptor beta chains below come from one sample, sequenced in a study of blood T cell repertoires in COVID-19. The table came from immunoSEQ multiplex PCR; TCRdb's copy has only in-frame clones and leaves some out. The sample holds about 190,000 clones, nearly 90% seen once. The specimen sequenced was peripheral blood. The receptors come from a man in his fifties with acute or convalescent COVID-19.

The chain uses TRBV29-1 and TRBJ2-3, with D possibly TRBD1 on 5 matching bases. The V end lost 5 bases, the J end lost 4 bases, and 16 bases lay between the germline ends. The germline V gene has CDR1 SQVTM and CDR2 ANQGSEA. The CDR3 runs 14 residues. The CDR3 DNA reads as TGCAGCGTTTCCCAGGGCGTTGCGGCAGATACGCAGTATTTT. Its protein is CSVSQGVAADTQYF.

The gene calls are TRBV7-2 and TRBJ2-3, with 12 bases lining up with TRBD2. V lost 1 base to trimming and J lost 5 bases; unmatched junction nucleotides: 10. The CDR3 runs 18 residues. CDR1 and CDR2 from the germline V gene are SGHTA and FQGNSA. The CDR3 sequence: CASSLGTILAGGKDTQYF. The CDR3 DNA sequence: TGTGCCAGCAGCTTAGGAACTATACTAGCGGGAGGCAAAGATACGCAGTATTTT.

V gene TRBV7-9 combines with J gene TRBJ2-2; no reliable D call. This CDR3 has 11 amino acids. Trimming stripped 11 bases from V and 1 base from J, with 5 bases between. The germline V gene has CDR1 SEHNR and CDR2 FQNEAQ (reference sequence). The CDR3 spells CASGNTGELFF. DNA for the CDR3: TGTGCCTCAGGGAACACCGGGGAGCTGTTTTTT.